One and the same sample provided the 24 T cell receptor beta chains below, sequenced in a study of read filtering for tumor transcriptome and immune sequencing. The library was built from roughly 400 ng RNA with molecular barcoded adaptors for alpha/delta and beta/gamma chains. TCRdb reprocessed the reads via MiXCR and lists one record per CDR3 protein. The repertoire includes tens of thousands of distinct CDR3 sequences, about 11% of them detected once, and approximately 37% sits in the top ten. The sample was a population of CD138-negative cells sorted from bone marrow. These receptors all stem from a donor over 35 with multiple myeloma.

This clonotype was recorded at least ten times. Possible read error: a much larger clone is one base away. This chain joins TRBV4-1 and TRBJ2-1; D is uncertain. With 0 bases removed from V and 5 bases from J, the gap between germline ends came to 2 bases. This CDR3 region has 12 residues. CDR1 MGHRA and CDR2 YSYEKL come from the germline V gene. Here the CDR3 reads CASSQDNNEQFF. CDR3 bases: TGCGCCAGCAGCCAAGACAACAATGAGCAGTTCTTC.

This clonotype was detected once. Being one base from a much bigger clone, this may be a read error. The CDR3 carries no conserved terminal phenylalanine or tryptophan, so it likely arises from a read error. The rearrangement uses TRBV28 and TRBJ2-6; no firm D call. This CDR3 region has 12 residues. The V gene's germline CDR1 is MDHEN and CDR2 SYDVKM. Trimming cost V 7 bases and J 3 bases, with 4 bases left between them. The CDR3 DNA reads as TGTGCCAGCAATAGTGGGGCCAACGTCCTGACTTCC. Translation: CASNSGANVLTS.

This clonotype was observed a few times. The rearrangement uses TRBV7-2 and TRBJ2-7, with D maybe TRBD1 (6 bases). There are 15 residues in the CDR3. Trimming shortened V by 2 bases and J by 2 bases, and 13 bases separated the two germline ends. Germline loops: CDR1 SGHTA, CDR2 FQGNSA. DNA of the CDR3: TGTGCCAGCAGCTTAACACAGGGAAAGACCTACGAGCAGTACTTC. Protein: CASSLTQGKTYEQYF.

At least ten counts were recorded for this clonotype. The chain couples TRBV2 to TRBJ2-3; 7 positions agree with TRBD2. V shed 8 bases and J 5 bases; nucleotides not matched to a gene: 10. CDR3 length: 14 amino acids. Germline CDR1 SNHLY, CDR2 FYNNEI. The CDR3 nucleotides read TGTGCCAGCCAAGGAGCGGGGTTCAGAGATACGCAGTATTTT. This codes for CASQGAGFRDTQYF. The variable domain in full, completed from reference TRBV2 and TRBJ2-3, reads EPEVTQTPSHQVTQMGQEVILRCVPISNHLYFYWYRQILGQKVEFLVSFYNNEISEKSEIFDDQFSVERPDGSNFTLKIRSTKLEDSAMYFCASQGAGFRDTQYFGPGTRLTVL.

Notes on this clonotype: A much more abundant neighbour one base away suggests this may be a read error. The rearrangement joins TRBV28 to TRBJ2-7, with D unclear. Per the germline V gene, CDR1 is MDHEN and CDR2 is SYDVKM. The germline V and J ends were trimmed by 8 bases and 2 bases, with 10 bases remaining between them. This CDR3 comprises 12 residues. The CDR3 loop is CASARNTYEQYF. The DNA of the CDR3 is TGTGCCAGCGCCAGGAACACCTACGAGCAGTACTTC.

The chain recombines TRBV6-5 with TRBJ2-3; D assignment may be TRBD1 or TRBD2 (5 bases each). This CDR3 region has 16 residues. CDR1 is MNHEY and CDR2 is SVGAGI in the germline V gene. Trimming removed 5 bases from V and 3 bases from J, with 18 bases in between. Here the CDR3 DNA reads TGTGCCAGCAGTCCCATCGGGGCGACGAGGACAGATACGCAGTATTTT. The encoded protein is CASSPIGATRTDTQYF.

There are a few counts of this clonotype. As the CDR3 is not closed by the conserved phenylalanine or tryptophan, this likely results from a read error. The chain carries TRBV29-1 and TRBJ2-3; perhaps TRBD1 as D (5 bases). The germline V gene has CDR1 SQVTM and CDR2 ANQGSEA. CDR3 length: 13 amino acids. Trimming removed 2 bases from V and 2 bases from J, with 8 bases in between. In DNA form, the CDR3 reads TGCAGCGTTGAAAAGACAGCCACAGATACGCAGTATCTT. It specifies CSVEKTATDTQYL.

This clonotype was detected many times. The chain's CDR3 is CASSLGTSEDTQYF. The CDR3 DNA reads TGTGCCAGCAGTTTGGGGACCTCGGAAGATACGCAGTATTTT. This sequence joins TRBV28 and TRBJ2-3; D tentatively reads TRBD1 or TRBD2 (5 bases each). This CDR3 has 14 amino acids. Deletions cut 3 bases from V and 5 bases from J, with 12 bases between. Germline V gives CDR1 MDHEN, CDR2 SYDVKM.

Of note for this clonotype: The CDR3 end shows no conserved phenylalanine or tryptophan, and so a read error is likely. The limits of the CDR3 on the DNA are not certain, so only TCRdb's listed CDR3 is given. The V call is TRBV27, the J call TRBJ2-1; TRBD1, as called in the table, went unchecked against the DNA. Per the germline V gene, CDR1 is MNHEY and CDR2 is SMNVEV (reference sequence). Inclusive of both ends, the CDR3 amounts to 16 amino acids. This CDR3 reads CASSWSQPRGGHEQIL.

This clonotype has only a few counts. A much larger clone sits a single nucleotide away, making a read error possible. The CDR3 sequence: CASSFTSGGGTDTQYF. CDR3 in DNA: TGCGCCAGCAGCTTTACTAGCGGGGGGGGCACAGATACGCAGTATTTT. The V and J genes are TRBV5-1 and TRBJ2-3, with 13 nucleotides matching TRBD2. Trimming cost V 2 bases and J 1 base; bases outside gene matches: 1. The CDR3 is 16 residues long. Germline values: CDR1 SGHRS, CDR2 YFSETQ.

This clonotype was seen at least ten times. The chain joins TRBV7-2 to TRBJ1-6; a possible D gene is TRBD1 (5 bases). The length of the CDR3 is 15 residues. The V end lost 2 bases, the J end lost 7 bases, and 12 bases lay between the germline ends. Germline V CDR1 and CDR2: SGHTA, FQGNSA. The CDR3 loop reads CASSLYVRENSPLHF. CDR3 coding DNA: TGTGCCAGCAGCTTATATGTCAGGGAAAATTCACCCCTCCACTTT.

There are many counts of this clonotype. This chain joins TRBV6-1 and TRBJ2-3; 7 nucleotides align to TRBD2. V was pared by 1 base and J by 2 bases, with 3 bases of the junction left unmatched. CDR3 length equals 15 residues. The germline V gene encodes CDR1 MNHNS and CDR2 SASEGT. The DNA for the CDR3 is TGTGCCAGCAGTGAAGGACTAGCATACACAGATACGCAGTATTTT. This encodes CASSEGLAYTDTQYF.

This clonotype was counted many times. The chain carries TRBV5-5 and TRBJ1-1, with D possibly TRBD1 on 5 matching bases. The germline V gene has CDR1 SGHKS and CDR2 YYEKEE (reference sequence). Trimming took 5 bases from V and 0 from J, leaving 14 bases between them. This CDR3 contains 15 residues. For the CDR3, the DNA is TGTGCCAGCAGGGGGGGGGGGATCATGAACACTGAAGCTTTCTTT. This encodes CASRGGGIMNTEAFF.

Notes on this clonotype: A much larger clone differs from this one at a single base, so this may be a read error. CDR3 residues: CASSESGSLGNQPQHF. Written as DNA, the CDR3 is TGCGCCAGCAGTGAGTCTGGCAGCTTAGGCAATCAGCCCCAGCATTTT. V usage is TRBV10-2 and J usage is TRBJ1-5, with D unresolved. The CDR3 extends over 16 amino acids. Germline values: CDR1 WSHSY, CDR2 SAAADI. Trimming left V 0 bases short and J 2 bases short, with 11 bases between.

Within the sample, this clonotype is medium-sized. The rearrangement uses TRBV5-1 and TRBJ2-1; perhaps TRBD2 as D (5 bases). Trimming left V 4 bases short and J 2 bases short, with 10 bases between. From germline, CDR1 is SGHRS and CDR2 YFSETQ. The CDR3 has 14 amino acids. DNA for the CDR3: TGCGCCAGCAGCGAGGGATATACCTACAATGAGCAGTTCTTC. Translated, it gives CASSEGYTYNEQFF.

This clonotype was found many times. The rearrangement links TRBV29-1 to TRBJ1-4, with 8 bases fitting TRBD1. Germline CDR1 and CDR2: SQVTM and ANQGSEA. The CDR3 covers 13 residues. Losses at the gene ends were 7 bases for V and 5 bases for J; bases not matched to a gene: 6. The CDR3 region has the DNA TGCAGCGCTCGGACAGGGACGAATGAAAAACTGTTTTTT. It translates to CSARTGTNEKLFF.

At least ten counts were recorded for this clonotype. The rearrangement uses TRBV2 and TRBJ2-7; D possibly matches TRBD1 or TRBD2 (5 bases each). The V end lost 8 bases, the J end lost 4 bases, and 6 bases lay between the germline ends. The germline gives CDR1 SNHLY, CDR2 FYNNEI. The CDR3 has 10 residues. The CDR3 protein is CASGGYEQYF. The CDR3 nucleotides read TGTGCCAGCGGGGGTTACGAGCAGTACTTC.

Concerning this clonotype itself: A read error may explain this, as a much larger clone is one base away. The gene calls are TRBV6-6 and TRBJ2-3; D gene ambiguous. The length of the CDR3 is 15 residues. Per germline, CDR1 MNHNY and CDR2 SVGAGI (reference sequence). CDR3 nucleotide sequence: TGTGCCGGCAGTTACTCCCTACGACCCACAGATACGCAGTATTTT. Translation gives CAGSYSLRPTDTQYF.

This clonotype was seen at least ten times. The chain employs TRBV7-9 and TRBJ2-7; the D gene is possibly TRBD1 (6 bases). The ends were cut back, 5 bases at V and 4 bases at J, with 12 bases in the middle. This CDR3 region has 13 residues. In germline, CDR1 is SEHNR, CDR2 FQNEAQ (reference sequence). CDR3 bases: TGTGCCAGCAGCCCAACCAGGGGTTACGAGCAGTACTTC. It specifies CASSPTRGYEQYF.

This clonotype was seen ten or more times. The rearrangement links TRBV20-1 to TRBJ2-3, with TRBD1 as a possible D gene (6 bases). The CDR3 runs to 12 residues. CDR1 and CDR2 (germline): DFQATT, SNEGSKA (reference sequence). V lost 6 bases, J lost 4 bases, and 11 bases lay in between. In DNA form, the CDR3 reads TGCAGTGCAACAGGGTCCCCAGATACGCAGTATTTT. It specifies CSATGSPDTQYF.

There are many counts of this clonotype. The rearrangement uses TRBV4-1 and TRBJ2-7, with a possible D match to TRBD1 (7 bases). Germline V lookup: CDR1 MGHRA, CDR2 YSYEKL. V was shortened by 6 bases and J by 9 bases, with 24 bases between the two germline ends. This CDR3 has 15 residues. The CDR3 sequence is CASSHPGDSSAGQYF. The CDR3, as DNA: TGCGCCAGCAGTCACCCGGGGGACAGTTCTGCGGGGCAGTACTTC.

There are many counts of this clonotype. This rearrangement joins TRBV6-5 to TRBJ2-7; D not certain. Trimming stripped 6 bases from V and 1 base from J, with 16 bases between. The V gene's germline CDR1 is MNHEY and CDR2 SVGAGI. The CDR3 has 15 residues. The CDR3 DNA reads TGTGCCAGCAGACCGCCGGGTGGCAGATCCTACGAGCAGTACTTC. Residues: CASRPPGGRSYEQYF.

This clonotype has a count of ten or more. The chain couples TRBV7-6 to TRBJ2-7; D gene unclear. This CDR3 is 14 amino acids long. V was trimmed by 1 base and J by 3 bases, leaving 10 bases between them. The germline V gene has CDR1 SGHVS and CDR2 FNYEAQ. The chain's CDR3 is CASSLVPTNYEQYF. CDR3 bases: TGTGCCAGCAGCTTAGTTCCGACCAACTACGAGCAGTACTTC.

This clonotype was recorded many times. The chain has TRBV4-1 and TRBJ2-5; D perhaps matches TRBD1 (5 bases). This CDR3 spans 15 amino acids. The germline V gene encodes CDR1 MGHRA and CDR2 YSYEKL. Trimming shortened V by 4 bases and J by 0 bases, and 12 bases separated the two germline ends. Here the CDR3 DNA reads TGCGCCAGCAGCCCCGCTAAAGGGGACCAAGAGACCCAGTACTTC. Its translation: CASSPAKGDQETQYF.